This T cell receptor (beta chain) was sequenced during a study of cytomegalovirus exposure and HLA in healthy donors. The CDR3 extends over 13 amino acids. Trimming left V 5 bases short and J 4 bases short, with 9 bases between. Germline V lookup: CDR1 SGHTA, CDR2 FQGTGA. Study outcomes and limitations: The records held CMV serostatus as the only immune exposure information. TCR beta sequences reportedly predicted most subjects' HLA-A and HLA-B alleles accurately. Looking again later, the authors saw that most CMV-associated TCR beta chains seemed HLA-restricted.

The PCR made use of 60 Vbeta and 13 Jbeta primers. Generated by immunoSEQ multiplex PCR, the TCRdb table keeps only in-frame clones and is missing some. The profile covers about 130,000 clones, with 80% appearing a single time and approximately 10% taken by the ten largest. As to this clone: Its antigen is not known.

The chain carries TRBV7-3 and TRBJ2-1; D gene uncertain. Sequencing used PBMCs. The clonotype was recovered from a man aged 30-40 years in good health and CMV-seropositive. The CDR3 reads CASSPEKYNEQFF. CDR3 nucleotides: TGTGCCAGCAGCCCGGAGAAATACAATGAGCAGTTCTTC.